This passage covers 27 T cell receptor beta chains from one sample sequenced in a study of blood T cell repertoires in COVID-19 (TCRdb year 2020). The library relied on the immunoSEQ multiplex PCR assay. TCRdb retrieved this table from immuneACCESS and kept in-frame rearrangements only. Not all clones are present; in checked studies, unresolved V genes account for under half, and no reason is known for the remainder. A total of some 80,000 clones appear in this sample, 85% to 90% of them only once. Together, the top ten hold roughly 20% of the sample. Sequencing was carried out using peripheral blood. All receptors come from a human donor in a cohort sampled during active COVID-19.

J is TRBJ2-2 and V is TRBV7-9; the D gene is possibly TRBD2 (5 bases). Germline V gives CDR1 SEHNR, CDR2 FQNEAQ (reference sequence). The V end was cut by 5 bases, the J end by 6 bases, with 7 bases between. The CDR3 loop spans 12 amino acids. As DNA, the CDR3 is TGTGCCAGCAGCAGTAGCGCCGGGGAGCTGTTTTTT. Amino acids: CASSSSAGELFF.

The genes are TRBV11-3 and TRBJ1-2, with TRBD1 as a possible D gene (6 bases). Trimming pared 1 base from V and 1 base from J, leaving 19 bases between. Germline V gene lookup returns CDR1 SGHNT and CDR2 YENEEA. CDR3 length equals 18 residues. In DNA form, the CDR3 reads TGTGCCAGCAGCTTAGGGACAAGTAGGGGGGGGCTTAACTATGGCTACACCTTC. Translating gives CASSLGTSRGGLNYGYTF.

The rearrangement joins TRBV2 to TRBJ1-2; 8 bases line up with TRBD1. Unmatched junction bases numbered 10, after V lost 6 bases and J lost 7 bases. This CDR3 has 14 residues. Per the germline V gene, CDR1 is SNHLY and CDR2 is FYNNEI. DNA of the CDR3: TGTGCCAGCAGGCGGACAGGGTTGTTAGGTGGCTACACCTTC. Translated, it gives CASRRTGLLGGYTF.

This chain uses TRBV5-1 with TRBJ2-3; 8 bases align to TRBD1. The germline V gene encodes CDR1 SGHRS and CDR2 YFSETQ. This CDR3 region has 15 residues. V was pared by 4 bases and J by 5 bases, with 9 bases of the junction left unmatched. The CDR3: CASSPLDRGGDTQYF. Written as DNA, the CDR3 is TGCGCCAGCAGCCCATTAGACAGGGGAGGAGATACGCAGTATTTT. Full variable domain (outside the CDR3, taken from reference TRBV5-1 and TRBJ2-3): KAGVTQTPRYLIKTRGQQVTLSCSPISGHRSVSWYQQTPGQGLQFLFEYFSETQRNKGNFPGRFSGRQFSNSRSEMNVSTLELGDSALYLCASSPLDRGGDTQYFGPGTRLTVL.

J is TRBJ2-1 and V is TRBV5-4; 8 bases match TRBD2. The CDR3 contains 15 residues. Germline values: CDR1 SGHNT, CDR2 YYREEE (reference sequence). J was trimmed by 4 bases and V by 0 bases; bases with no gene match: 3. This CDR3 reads CASSLVSGGYNEQFF. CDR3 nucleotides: TGTGCCAGCAGCTTGGTCTCGGGGGGGTACAATGAGCAGTTCTTC.

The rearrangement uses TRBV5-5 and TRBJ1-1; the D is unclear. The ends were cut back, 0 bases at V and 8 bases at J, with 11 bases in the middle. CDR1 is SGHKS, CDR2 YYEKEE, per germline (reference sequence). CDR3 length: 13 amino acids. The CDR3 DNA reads TGTGCCAGCAGCTTGGTTTACGGCGGGGAAGCTTTCTTT. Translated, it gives CASSLVYGGEAFF.

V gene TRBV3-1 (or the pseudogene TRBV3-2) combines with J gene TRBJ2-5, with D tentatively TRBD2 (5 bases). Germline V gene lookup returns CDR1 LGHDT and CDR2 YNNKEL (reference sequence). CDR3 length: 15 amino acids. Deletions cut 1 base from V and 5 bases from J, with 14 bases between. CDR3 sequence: CASSQGTPLRETQYF. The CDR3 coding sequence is TGTGCCAGCAGCCAAGGGACTCCCCTGCGGGAGACCCAGTACTTC.

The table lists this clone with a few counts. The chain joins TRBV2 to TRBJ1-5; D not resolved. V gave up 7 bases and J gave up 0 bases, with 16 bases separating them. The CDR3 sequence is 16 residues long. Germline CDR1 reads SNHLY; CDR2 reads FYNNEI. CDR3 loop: CASTPGPSYSNQPQHF. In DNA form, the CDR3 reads TGTGCCAGCACCCCTGGTCCGAGCTATAGCAATCAGCCCCAGCATTTT.

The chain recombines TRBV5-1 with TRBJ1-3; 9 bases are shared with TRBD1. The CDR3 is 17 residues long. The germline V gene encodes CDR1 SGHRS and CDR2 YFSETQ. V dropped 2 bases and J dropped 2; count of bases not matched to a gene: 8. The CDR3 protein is CASSFLPGQGTGNTIYF. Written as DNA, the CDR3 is TGCGCCAGCAGCTTCCTCCCGGGACAGGGAACTGGAAACACCATATATTTT.

The CDR3 sequence is CASSGGADEQFF. In nucleotides, the CDR3 is TGTGCCAGTAGCGGAGGGGCCGATGAGCAGTTCTTC. The chain joins TRBV19 to TRBJ2-1; D is perhaps TRBD2 (6 bases). V was trimmed by 6 bases and J by 8 bases, leaving 11 bases between them. The CDR3 is made up of 12 amino acids. Germline V gives CDR1 LNHDA, CDR2 SQIVND (reference sequence). Complete variable domain (other parts from reference TRBV19 and TRBJ2-1): DGGITQSPKYLFRKEGQNVTLSCEQNLNHDAMYWYRQDPGQGLRLIYYSQIVNDFQKGDIAEGYSVSREKKESFPLTVTSAQKNPTAFYLCASSGGADEQFFGPGTRLTVL.

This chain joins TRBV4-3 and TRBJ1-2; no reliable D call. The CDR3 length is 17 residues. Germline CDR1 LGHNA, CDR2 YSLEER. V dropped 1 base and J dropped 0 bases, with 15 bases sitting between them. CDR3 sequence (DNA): TGCGCCAGCAGCCAAGGCGGGCTAGGCGGATCTAACTATGGCTACACCTTC. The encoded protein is CASSQGGLGGSNYGYTF.

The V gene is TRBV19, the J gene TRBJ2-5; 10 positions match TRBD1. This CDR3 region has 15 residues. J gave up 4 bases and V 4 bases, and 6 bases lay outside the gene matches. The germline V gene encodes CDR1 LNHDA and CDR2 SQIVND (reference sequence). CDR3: CASSTAGTGVETQYF. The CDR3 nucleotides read TGTGCCAGTAGTACCGCCGGGACAGGGGTAGAGACCCAGTACTTC.

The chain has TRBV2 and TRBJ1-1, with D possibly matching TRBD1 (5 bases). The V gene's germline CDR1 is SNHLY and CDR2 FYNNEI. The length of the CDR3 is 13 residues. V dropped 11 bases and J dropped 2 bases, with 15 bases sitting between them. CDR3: CASTTDVNTEAFF. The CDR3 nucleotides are TGTGCCTCAACGACAGATGTTAACACTGAAGCTTTCTTT.

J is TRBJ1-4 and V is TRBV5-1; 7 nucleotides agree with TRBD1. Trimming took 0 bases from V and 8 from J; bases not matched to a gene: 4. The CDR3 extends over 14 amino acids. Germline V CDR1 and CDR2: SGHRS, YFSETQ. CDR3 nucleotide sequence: TGCGCCAGCAGCTTGGACAGGGGACGGGAAAAACTGTTTTTT. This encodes CASSLDRGREKLFF.

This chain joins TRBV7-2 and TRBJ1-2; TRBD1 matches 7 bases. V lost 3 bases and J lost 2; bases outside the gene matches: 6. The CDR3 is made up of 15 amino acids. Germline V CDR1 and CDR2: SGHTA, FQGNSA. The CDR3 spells CASSFRLGQNYGYTF. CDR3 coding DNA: TGTGCCAGCAGCTTTAGACTGGGACAGAACTATGGCTACACCTTC.

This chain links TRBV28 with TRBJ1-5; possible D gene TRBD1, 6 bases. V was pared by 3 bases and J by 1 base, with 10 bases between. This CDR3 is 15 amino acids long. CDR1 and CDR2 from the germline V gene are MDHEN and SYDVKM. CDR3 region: CASSLEGGSNQPQHF. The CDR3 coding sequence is TGTGCCAGCAGTTTGGAGGGGGGGAGCAATCAGCCCCAGCATTTT. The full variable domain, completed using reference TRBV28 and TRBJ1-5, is DVKVTQSSRYLVKRTGEKVFLECVQDMDHENMFWYRQDPGLGLRLIYFSYDVKMKEKGDIPEGYSVSREKKERFSLILESASTNQTSMYLCASSLEGGSNQPQHFGDGTRLSIL.

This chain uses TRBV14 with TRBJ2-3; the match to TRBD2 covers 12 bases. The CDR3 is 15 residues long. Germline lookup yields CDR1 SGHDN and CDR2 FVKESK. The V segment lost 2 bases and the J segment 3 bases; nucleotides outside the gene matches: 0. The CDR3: CASSQLAGGTDTQYF. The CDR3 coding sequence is TGTGCCAGCAGCCAACTAGCGGGGGGGACAGATACGCAGTATTTT.

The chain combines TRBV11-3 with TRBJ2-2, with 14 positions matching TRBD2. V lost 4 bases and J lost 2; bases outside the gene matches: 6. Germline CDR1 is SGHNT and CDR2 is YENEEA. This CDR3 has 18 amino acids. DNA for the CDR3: TGTGCCAGCAGCTCATGGACTAGCGGGAGGAAAAACACCGGGGAGCTGTTTTTT. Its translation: CASSSWTSGRKNTGELFF.

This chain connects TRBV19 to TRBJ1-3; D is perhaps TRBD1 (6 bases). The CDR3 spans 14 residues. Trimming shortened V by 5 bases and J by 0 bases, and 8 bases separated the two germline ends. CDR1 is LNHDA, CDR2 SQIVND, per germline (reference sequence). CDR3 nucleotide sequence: TGTGCCAGTAGTGGGACATCCTCTGGAAACACCATATATTTT. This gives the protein CASSGTSSGNTIYF.

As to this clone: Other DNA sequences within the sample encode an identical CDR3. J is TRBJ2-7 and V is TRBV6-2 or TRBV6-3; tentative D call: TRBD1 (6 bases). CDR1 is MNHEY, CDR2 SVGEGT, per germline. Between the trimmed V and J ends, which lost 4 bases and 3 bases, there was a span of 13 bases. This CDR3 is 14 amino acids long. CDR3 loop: CASSWGQGVYEQYF. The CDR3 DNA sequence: TGTGCCAGCAGTTGGGGGCAGGGCGTCTACGAGCAGTACTTC.

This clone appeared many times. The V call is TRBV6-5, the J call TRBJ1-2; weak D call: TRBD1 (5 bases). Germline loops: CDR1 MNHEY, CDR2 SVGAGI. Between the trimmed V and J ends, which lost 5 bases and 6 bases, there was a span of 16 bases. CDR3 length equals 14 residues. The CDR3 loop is CASSRRQGGDGYTF. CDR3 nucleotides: TGTGCCAGCAGTAGACGCCAGGGAGGGGATGGCTACACCTTC.

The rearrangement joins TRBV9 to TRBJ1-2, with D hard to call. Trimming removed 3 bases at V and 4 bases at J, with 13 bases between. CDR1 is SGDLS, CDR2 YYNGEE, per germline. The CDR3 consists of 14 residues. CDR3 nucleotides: TGTGCCAGCAGCGCGGGATCTGGTCCCTATGGCTACACCTTC. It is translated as CASSAGSGPYGYTF.

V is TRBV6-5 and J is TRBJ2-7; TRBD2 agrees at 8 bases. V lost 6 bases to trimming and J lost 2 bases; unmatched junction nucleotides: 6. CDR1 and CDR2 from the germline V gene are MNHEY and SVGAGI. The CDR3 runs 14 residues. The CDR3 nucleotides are TGTGCCAGCAGCGCCCTTAGCGGGACCTACGAGCAGTACTTC. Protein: CASSALSGTYEQYF.

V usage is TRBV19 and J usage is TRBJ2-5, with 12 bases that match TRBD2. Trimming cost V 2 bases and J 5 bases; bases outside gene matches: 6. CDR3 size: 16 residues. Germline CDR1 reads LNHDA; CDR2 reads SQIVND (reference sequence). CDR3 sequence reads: CASSISSGGALETQYF. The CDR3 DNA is TGTGCCAGTAGTATATCTAGCGGGGGGGCTTTGGAGACCCAGTACTTC.

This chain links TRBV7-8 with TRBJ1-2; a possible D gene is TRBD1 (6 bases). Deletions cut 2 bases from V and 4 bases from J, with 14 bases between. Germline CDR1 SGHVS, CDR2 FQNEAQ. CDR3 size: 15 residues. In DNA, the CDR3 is TGTGCCAGCAGCTTATCGTCAGTCAGGGGCTATGGCTACACCTTC. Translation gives CASSLSSVRGYGYTF.

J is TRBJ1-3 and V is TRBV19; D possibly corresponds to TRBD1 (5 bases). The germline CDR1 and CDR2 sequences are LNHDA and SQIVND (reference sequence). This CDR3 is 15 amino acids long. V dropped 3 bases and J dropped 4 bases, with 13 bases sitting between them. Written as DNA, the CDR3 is TGTGCCAGTAGTATTGCAGGGTTCACCGGAAACACCATATATTTT. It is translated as CASSIAGFTGNTIYF.

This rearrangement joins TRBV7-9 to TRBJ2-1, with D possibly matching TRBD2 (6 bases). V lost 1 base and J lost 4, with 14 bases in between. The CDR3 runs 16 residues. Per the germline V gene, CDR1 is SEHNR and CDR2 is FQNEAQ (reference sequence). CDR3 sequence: CASSLGAGRGYNEQFF. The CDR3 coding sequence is TGTGCCAGCAGCTTAGGTGCGGGACGGGGTTACAATGAGCAGTTCTTC.